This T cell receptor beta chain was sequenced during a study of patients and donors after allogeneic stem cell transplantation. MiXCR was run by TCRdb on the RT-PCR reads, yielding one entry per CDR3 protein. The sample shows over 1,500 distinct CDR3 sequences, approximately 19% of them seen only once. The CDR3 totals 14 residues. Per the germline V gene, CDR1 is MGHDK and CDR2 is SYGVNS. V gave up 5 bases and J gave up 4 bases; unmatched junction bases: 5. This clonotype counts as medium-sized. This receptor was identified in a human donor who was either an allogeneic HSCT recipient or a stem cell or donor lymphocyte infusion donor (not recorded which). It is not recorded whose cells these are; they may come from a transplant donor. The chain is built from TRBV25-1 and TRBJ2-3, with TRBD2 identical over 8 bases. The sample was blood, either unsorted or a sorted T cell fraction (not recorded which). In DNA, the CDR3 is TGTGCCAGCAGTCCTCGACTAGCGTCAGATACGCAGTATTTT. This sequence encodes CASSPRLASDTQYF.